This T cell receptor beta chain is drawn from a study of T-cell memory formation after mild COVID-19. On this clonotype itself: Its antigen remains unidentified.

This CDR3 region has 16 residues. Between the trimmed V and J ends, which lost 5 bases and 1 base, there was a span of 14 bases. Per germline, CDR1 SGHTA and CDR2 FQGTGA. Overall study results and limits: Clones that contracted clustered mainly in CM and EM if CD4+ and in EMRA if CD8+. Memory cells collected pre-infection included some clones that later responded, suggesting cross-reactive memory joined.

MiXCR was run by TCRdb on the 5' RACE reads, yielding one entry per CDR3 protein. The table shows around 530,000 distinct CDR3 sequences, with roughly 21% occurring only once. Specimen: PBMCs or a T cell subset sorted from them (not recorded which). This receptor was obtained from an adult woman who had mild COVID-19 (a few samples of this study predate the infection). Cell type and time point are not known. This chain connects TRBV7-3 to TRBJ2-2, with D perhaps matching TRBD1 (5 bases). The CDR3 spells CASSPNPGKNTGELFF. The CDR3 coding sequence is TGTGCCAGCAGCCCTAATCCAGGGAAGAACACCGGGGAGCTGTTTTTT.